The next 3 T cell receptor beta chains were all read from a single sample in a study of cytomegalovirus exposure and HLA in healthy donors. Amplification used 60 Vbeta primers and 13 Jbeta primers. The data were produced by immunoSEQ multiplex PCR, yet TCRdb's version contains in-frame clones alone and is incomplete. The table has roughly 240,000 clones, approximately 81% seen once. Sequencing used PBMCs. These TCRs come from a girl under 10 years old in good health and CMV-seronegative.

J is TRBJ2-7 and V is TRBV5-1, with D possibly TRBD2 on 5 matching bases. With 0 bases removed from V and 3 bases from J, the gap between germline ends came to 25 bases. Germline V lookup: CDR1 SGHRS, CDR2 YFSETQ. This CDR3 spans 19 amino acids. The CDR3 reads CASSLVEAGPGPLYYEQYF. As DNA, the CDR3 is TGCGCCAGCAGCTTGGTGGAGGCGGGCCCCGGTCCCCTATACTACGAGCAGTACTTC.

J is TRBJ1-3 and V is TRBV5-6; D possibly corresponds to TRBD1 (6 bases). CDR3 size: 16 residues. The germline gives CDR1 SGHDT, CDR2 YYEEEE. V gave up 4 bases and J gave up 4 bases, with 18 bases separating them. DNA for the CDR3: TGTGCCAGCAGCCTTCGGGGGGGGCGAACGGGAAACACCATATATTTT. Translating gives CASSLRGGRTGNTIYF.

The genes are TRBV7-9 and TRBJ1-2; 7 bases fit TRBD1. CDR1 is SEHNR and CDR2 is FQNEAQ in the germline V gene (reference sequence). With V trimmed by 1 base and J by 2 bases, 7 bases remained unmatched. The CDR3 has 16 amino acids. The CDR3, as DNA: TGTGCCAGCAGCTTAGGATGGGACAGCCGGAACTATGGCTACACCTTC. Residues: CASSLGWDSRNYGYTF.